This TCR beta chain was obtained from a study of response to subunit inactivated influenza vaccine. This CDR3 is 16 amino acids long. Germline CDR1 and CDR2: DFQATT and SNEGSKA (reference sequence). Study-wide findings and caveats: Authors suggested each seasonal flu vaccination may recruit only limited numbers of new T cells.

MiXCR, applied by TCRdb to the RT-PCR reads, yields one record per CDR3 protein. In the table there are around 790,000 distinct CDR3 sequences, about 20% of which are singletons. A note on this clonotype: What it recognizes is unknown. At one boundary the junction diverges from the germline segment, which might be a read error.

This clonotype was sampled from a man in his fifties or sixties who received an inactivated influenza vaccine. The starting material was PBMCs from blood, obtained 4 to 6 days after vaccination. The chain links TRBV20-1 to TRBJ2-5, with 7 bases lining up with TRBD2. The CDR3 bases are TGCTGTGCTAGAGATCCTGGGCGGGGGACTCAAGAGACCCAGTACTTC. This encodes CCARDPGRGTQETQYF.